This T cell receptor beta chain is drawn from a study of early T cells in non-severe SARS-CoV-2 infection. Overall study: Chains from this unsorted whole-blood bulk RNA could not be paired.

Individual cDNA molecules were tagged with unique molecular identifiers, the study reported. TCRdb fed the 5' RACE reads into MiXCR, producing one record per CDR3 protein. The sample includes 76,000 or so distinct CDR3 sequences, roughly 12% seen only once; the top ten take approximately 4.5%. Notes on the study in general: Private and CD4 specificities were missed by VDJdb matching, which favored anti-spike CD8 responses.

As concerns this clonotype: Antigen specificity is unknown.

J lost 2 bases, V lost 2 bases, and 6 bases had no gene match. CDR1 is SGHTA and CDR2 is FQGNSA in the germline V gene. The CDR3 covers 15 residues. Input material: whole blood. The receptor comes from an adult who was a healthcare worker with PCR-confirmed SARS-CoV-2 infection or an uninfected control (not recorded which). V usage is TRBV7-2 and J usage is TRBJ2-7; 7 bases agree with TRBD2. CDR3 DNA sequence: TGTGCCAGCAGCTTATATTCTAGCGGTGCCTACGAGCAGTACTTC. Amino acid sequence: CASSLYSSGAYEQYF.